The clone carrying this T cell receptor beta chain was detected ten times or more. The CDR3 is 14 residues long. V lost 1 base, J lost 8 bases, and 3 bases stayed unmatched. The record originates from a study of T cells in Graves' hyperthyroidism and ophthalmopathy. The source material, RNA transcripts, was used to amplify TCR beta CDR3 regions. HTBI primers were employed in a first-round RT-PCR of the TCR CDR3. TCRdb passed the multiplex PCR reads through MiXCR, listing each CDR3 protein once. The repertoire holds 600,000 or so distinct CDR3 sequences, with about 43% as singletons. This rearrangement joins TRBV12-3 or TRBV12-4 to TRBJ1-4; 8 bases match TRBD1. Material for sequencing was peripheral blood or thyroid tissue (not recorded which). This TCR was recovered from a woman aged 18-30 years with Graves' hyperthyroidism. The CDR3 DNA follows: TGTGCCAGCAGTTTAGGACAGGGGAAGGAAAAACTGTTTTTT. Protein sequence: CASSLGQGKEKLFF.